This T cell receptor (beta chain) was recovered during a study of T cell responses to AZD1222 COVID-19 vaccine. Profiled with immunoSEQ multiplex PCR; TCRdb holds only in-frame clones, not every one. This repertoire shows some 110,000 clones, approximately 83% found once; its top ten account for around 9.9%. Study-wide points: At 160-218 and 743-854, vaccine-associated CD4 TCRs were dominant, and they spanned spike. Baseline seropositives among AZD1222 recipients totaled only five to seven. Without day 14 samples, only post-peak T cell repertoires were studied. Mostly white British, mostly female donors; authors suggested clonal diversity may be underestimated.

Trimming took off 0 bases at V and 1 base at J, with 4 bases between the two ends. Germline V gene data show CDR1 as GTSNPN and CDR2 as SVGIG (reference sequence). The CDR3 sequence is 13 residues long. Points on this clone: The antigen is not known. Other DNA sequences from this sample encode an identical CDR3 as well.

This TCR was recovered from an adult in good health. Sequenced here: peripheral blood, sampled on day 0 of AZD1222 vaccination. V is TRBV30 and J is TRBJ1-5; D call uncertain. The CDR3 reads CAWSVRSNQPQHF. For the CDR3, the DNA is TGTGCCTGGAGTGTGAGAAGCAATCAGCCCCAGCATTTT.